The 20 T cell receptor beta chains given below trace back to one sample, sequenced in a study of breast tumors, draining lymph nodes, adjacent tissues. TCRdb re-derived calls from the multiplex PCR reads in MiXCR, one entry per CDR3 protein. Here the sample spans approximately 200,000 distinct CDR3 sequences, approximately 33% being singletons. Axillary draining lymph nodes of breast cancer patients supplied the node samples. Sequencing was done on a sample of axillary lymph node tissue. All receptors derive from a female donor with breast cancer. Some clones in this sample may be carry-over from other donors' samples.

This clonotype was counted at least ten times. The CDR3, as DNA: TGTGCCAGCAGATCCCTCCCCGGGCTCTGCACAGATACGCAGTATTTT. Its translation: CASRSLPGLCTDTQYF. This sequence joins TRBV7-3 and TRBJ2-3; D remains ambiguous. Germline values: CDR1 SGHTA, CDR2 FQGTGA. This CDR3 comprises 16 residues. Trimming stripped 6 bases from V and 1 base from J, with 17 bases between.

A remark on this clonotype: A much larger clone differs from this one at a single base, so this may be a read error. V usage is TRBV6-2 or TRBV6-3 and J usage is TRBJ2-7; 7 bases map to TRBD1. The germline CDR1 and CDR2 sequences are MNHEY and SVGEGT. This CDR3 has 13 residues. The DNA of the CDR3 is TGTGCCAGCAGCATAACACAGGGGAACGAGCAGTGCTTC. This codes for CASSITQGNEQCF.

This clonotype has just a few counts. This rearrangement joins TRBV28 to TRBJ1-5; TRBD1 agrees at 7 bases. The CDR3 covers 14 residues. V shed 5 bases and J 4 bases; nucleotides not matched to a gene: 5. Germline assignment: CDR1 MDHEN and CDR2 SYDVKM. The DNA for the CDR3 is TGTGCCAGCAGTGCGGGACAGCTAAATCAGCCCCAGCATTTT. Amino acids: CASSAGQLNQPQHF.

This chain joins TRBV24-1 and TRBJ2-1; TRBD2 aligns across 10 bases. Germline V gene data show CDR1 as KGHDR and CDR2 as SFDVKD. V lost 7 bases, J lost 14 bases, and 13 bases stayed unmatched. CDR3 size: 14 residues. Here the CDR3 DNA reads TGTGCCACCAGGACTAGCGGGTACCCACCCCCGGAGTTCTTC. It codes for CATRTSGYPPPEFF.

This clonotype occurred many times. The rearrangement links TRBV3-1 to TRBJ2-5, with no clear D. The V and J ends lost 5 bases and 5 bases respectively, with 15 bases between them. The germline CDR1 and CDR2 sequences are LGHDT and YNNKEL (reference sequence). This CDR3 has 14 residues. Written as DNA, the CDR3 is TGTGCCAGCAGCATTGGCCGCATGACGGAGACCCAGTACTTC. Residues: CASSIGRMTETQYF.

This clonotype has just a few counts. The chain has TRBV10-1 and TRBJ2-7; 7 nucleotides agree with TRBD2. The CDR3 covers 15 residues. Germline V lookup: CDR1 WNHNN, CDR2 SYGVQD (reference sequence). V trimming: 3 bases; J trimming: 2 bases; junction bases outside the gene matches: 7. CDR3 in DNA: TGCGCCAGCAGTGAAAGTGAGCGGGGAACCTACGAGCAGTACTTC. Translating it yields CASSESERGTYEQYF.

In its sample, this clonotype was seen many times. The CDR3 DNA sequence: TGCAGTGCTAGAGATCCGAGGCAGGGGTTCGCCGGGGAGCTGTTTTTT. This encodes CSARDPRQGFAGELFF. The V and J genes are TRBV20-1 and TRBJ2-2; D is possibly TRBD1 (6 bases). Trimming shortened V by 0 bases and J by 6 bases, and 17 bases separated the two germline ends. Germline CDR1 is DFQATT and CDR2 is SNEGSKA (reference sequence). This CDR3 comprises 16 residues.

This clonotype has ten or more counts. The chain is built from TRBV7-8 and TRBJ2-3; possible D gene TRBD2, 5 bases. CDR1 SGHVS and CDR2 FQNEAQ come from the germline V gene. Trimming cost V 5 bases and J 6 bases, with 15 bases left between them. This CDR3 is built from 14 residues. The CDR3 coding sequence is TGTGCCAGCAGCCCTCGCGTGGGAGCGGATACGCAGTATTTT. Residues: CASSPRVGADTQYF.

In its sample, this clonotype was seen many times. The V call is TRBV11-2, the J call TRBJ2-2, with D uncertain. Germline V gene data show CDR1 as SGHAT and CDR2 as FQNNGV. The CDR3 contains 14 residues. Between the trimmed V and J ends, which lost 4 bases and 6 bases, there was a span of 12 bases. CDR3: CASSSAGWAGELFF. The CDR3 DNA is TGTGCCAGCAGCTCGGCAGGTTGGGCCGGGGAGCTGTTTTTT.

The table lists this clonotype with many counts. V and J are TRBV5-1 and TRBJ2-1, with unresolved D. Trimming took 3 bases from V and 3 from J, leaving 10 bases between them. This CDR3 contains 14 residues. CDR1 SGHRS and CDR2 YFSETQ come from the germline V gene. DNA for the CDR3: TGCGCCAGCAGCTGGACCGACCTCTACAATGAGCAGTTCTTC. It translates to CASSWTDLYNEQFF.

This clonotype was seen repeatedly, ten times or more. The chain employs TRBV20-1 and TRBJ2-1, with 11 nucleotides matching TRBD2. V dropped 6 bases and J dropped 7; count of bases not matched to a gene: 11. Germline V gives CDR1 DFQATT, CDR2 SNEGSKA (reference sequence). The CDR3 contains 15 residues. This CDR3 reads CSASNPSGRWNEQFF. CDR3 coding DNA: TGCAGTGCCTCCAATCCTAGCGGGAGGTGGAATGAGCAGTTCTTC.

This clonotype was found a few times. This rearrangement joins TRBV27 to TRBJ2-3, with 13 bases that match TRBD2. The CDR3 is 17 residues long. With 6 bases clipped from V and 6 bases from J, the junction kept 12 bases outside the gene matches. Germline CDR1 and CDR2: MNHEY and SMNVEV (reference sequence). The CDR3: CASRGLAGIMGSDTQYF. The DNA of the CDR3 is TGTGCCAGCAGGGGACTAGCGGGAATCATGGGGAGCGATACGCAGTATTTT.

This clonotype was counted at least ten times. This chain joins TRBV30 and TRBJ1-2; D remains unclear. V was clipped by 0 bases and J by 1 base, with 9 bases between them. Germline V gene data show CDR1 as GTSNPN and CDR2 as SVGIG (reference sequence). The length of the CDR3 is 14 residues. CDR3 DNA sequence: TGTGCCTGGAGTGTAGGTGGAGGTAACTATGGCTACACCTTC. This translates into CAWSVGGGNYGYTF.

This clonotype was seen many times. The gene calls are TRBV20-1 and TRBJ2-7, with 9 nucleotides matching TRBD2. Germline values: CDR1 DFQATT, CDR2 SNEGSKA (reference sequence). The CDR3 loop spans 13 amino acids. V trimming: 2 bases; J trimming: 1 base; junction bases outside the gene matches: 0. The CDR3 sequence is CSARLAGSYEQYF. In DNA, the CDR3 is TGCAGTGCTAGACTAGCGGGATCCTACGAGCAGTACTTC.

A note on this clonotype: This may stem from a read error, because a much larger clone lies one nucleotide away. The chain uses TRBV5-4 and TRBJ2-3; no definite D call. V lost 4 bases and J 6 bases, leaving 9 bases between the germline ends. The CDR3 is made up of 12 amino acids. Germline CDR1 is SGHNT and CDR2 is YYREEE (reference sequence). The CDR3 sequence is CASSPTPDTQYF. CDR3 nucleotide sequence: TGTGCCAGCAGCCCGACCCCGGATACGCAGTATTTT. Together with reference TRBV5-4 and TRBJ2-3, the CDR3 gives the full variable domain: ETGVTQSPTHLIKTRGQQVTLRCSSQSGHNTVSWYQQALGQGPQFIFQYYREEENGRGNFPPRFSGLQFPNYSSELNVNALELDDSALYLCASSPTPDTQYFGPGTRLTVL.

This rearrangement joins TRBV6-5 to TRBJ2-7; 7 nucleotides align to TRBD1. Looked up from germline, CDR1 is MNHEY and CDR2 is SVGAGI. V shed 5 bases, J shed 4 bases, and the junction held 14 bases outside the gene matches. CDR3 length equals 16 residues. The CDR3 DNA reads TGTGCCAGCAGTCGCCCGAGGACAGGCGGCGGGTACGAGCAGTACTTC. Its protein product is CASSRPRTGGGYEQYF.

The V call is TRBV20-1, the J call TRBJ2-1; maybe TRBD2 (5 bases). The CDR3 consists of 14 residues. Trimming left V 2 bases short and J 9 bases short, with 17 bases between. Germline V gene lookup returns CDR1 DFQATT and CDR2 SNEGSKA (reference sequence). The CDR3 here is CSARPQTSTAEQFF. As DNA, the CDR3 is TGCAGTGCTAGACCCCAAACTAGTACCGCTGAGCAGTTCTTC.

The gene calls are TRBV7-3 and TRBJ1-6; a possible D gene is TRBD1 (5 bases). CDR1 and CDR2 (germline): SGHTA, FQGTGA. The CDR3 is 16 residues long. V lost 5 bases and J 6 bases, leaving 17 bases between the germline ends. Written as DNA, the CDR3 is TGTGCCAGCAGCCCCCGACGGGGGGGGGGTAATTCACCCCTCCACTTT. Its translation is CASSPRRGGGNSPLHF.

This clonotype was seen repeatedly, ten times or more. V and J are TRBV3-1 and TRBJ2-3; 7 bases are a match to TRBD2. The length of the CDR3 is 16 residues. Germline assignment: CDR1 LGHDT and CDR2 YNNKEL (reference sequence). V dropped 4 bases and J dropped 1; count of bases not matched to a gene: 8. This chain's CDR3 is CASSPSGSGGTDTQYF. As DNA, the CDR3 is TGTGCCAGCAGCCCCTCAGGCAGCGGGGGCACAGATACGCAGTATTTT.

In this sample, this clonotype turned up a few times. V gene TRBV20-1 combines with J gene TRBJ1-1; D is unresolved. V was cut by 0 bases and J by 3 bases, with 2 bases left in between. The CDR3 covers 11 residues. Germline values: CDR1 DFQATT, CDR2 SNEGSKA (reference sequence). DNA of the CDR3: TGCAGTGCTAGAGATTACACTGAAGCTTTCTTT. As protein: CSARDYTEAFF.